This entry features one TCR beta chain sequence. What it binds is not known. These data belong to a study of beta chain features in type 1 diabetes. General study results and limits: In type 1 diabetes patients, VDJ junctions had fewer insertions; deletions at these junctions were more frequent. Naive, central memory and Treg TCRB repertoires appeared more alike in patients than in healthy donors.

Reverse transcription of all isolated RNA meant that expressed TCRB transcripts were sequenced. Produced via immunoSEQ multiplex PCR; TCRdb's table is partial and in-frame only. The sample lists about 290,000 clones, roughly 8% seen once, with more than 1% in the top ten. V was clipped by 4 bases and J by 6 bases, with 16 bases between them. CDR1 and CDR2 (germline): KGHSH, LQKENI. The CDR3 is 15 amino acids. Every single donor gave one heparinised blood draw, and these averaged approximately 100 mL. The chain has TRBV18 and TRBJ2-1, with a possible D match to TRBD2 (6 bases). Sequenced input: central memory CD4+ T cells from blood. The clonotype originates from a woman aged 18-29 years in good health. Written as DNA, the CDR3 is TGTGCCAGCTCACGCGCGGGGTTCGGATTCAATGAGCAGTTCTTC. Its translation is CASSRAGFGFNEQFF.